Below are 13 T cell receptor beta chains sequenced from a single sample in a study of blood T cell repertoires in COVID-19. The assay was immunoSEQ multiplex PCR, and TCRdb's table has in-frame clones only and misses some. The table lists about 310,000 clones, around 90% of them singletons. Sequencing was carried out using peripheral blood. The receptors come from a woman in her 40s with COVID-19, enrolled during active disease.

V gene TRBV18 combines with J gene TRBJ2-1, with 10 bases that match TRBD1. Germline CDR1 KGHSH, CDR2 LQKENI. The CDR3 loop spans 14 amino acids. V lost 3 bases and J lost 8; bases outside the gene matches: 4. The chain's CDR3 is CASSPETGGHEQFF. For the CDR3, the DNA is TGTGCCAGCTCACCCGAGACAGGGGGCCATGAGCAGTTCTTC.

Written as DNA, the CDR3 is TGTGCCAGCAGCTGGGACAGGGGGACTGAAGCTTTCTTT. Its translation: CASSWDRGTEAFF. The chain links TRBV7-3 to TRBJ1-1; TRBD1 aligns across 11 bases. The CDR3 spans 13 residues. Germline CDR1 reads SGHTA; CDR2 reads FQGTGA. V shed 4 bases, J shed 5 bases, and the junction held 0 bases outside the gene matches.

This chain links TRBV27 with TRBJ1-5; 7 nucleotides align to TRBD1. The CDR3 extends over 16 amino acids. V shed 5 bases, J shed 4 bases, and the junction held 11 bases outside the gene matches. Germline CDR1 is MNHEY and CDR2 is SMNVEV (reference sequence). The CDR3 DNA sequence: TGTGCCAGCAGTCCGTACCGACAGGGTAGGAATCAGCCCCAGCATTTT. This sequence encodes CASSPYRQGRNQPQHF.

CDR3 sequence reads: CASSQAGTGVGNTIYF. The CDR3 nucleotides are TGTGCCAGCTCACAAGCCGGGACAGGCGTTGGAAACACCATATATTTT. The chain has TRBV18 and TRBJ1-3; TRBD1 matches at 8 bases. CDR1 is KGHSH, CDR2 LQKENI, per germline. This CDR3 has 16 residues. The V gene end was trimmed by 4 bases and the J gene end by 3 bases; junction bases not matched to a gene: 8.

This clone was detected only once. The gene calls are TRBV30 and TRBJ1-1, with D perhaps TRBD1 (6 bases). Trimming cost V 2 bases and J 3 bases, with 13 bases left between them. CDR3 length equals 14 residues. The germline V gene encodes CDR1 GTSNPN and CDR2 SVGIG (reference sequence). The CDR3 bases are TGTGCCTGGAGTACGCCGACAGGTTACACTGAAGCTTTCTTT. This sequence encodes CAWSTPTGYTEAFF.

The V gene is TRBV6-5, the J gene TRBJ1-2; no clear D. Trimming shortened V by 6 bases and J by 4 bases, and 9 bases separated the two germline ends. The CDR3 contains 12 residues. Germline values: CDR1 MNHEY, CDR2 SVGAGI. DNA for the CDR3: TGTGCCAGCAGCAGGTATTCCTATGGCTACACCTTC. Translating it yields CASSRYSYGYTF.

The chain has TRBV7-8 and TRBJ2-1; D is ambiguous. Trimming cost V 4 bases and J 10 bases, with 11 bases left between them. Germline V gives CDR1 SGHVS, CDR2 FQNEAQ. The CDR3 has 12 amino acids. In DNA, the CDR3 is TGTGCCAGCAGCTCCCACCGGGTCGAGCAGTTCTTC. Amino acid sequence: CASSSHRVEQFF.

This rearrangement joins TRBV5-7 to TRBJ2-2; a weak D match, TRBD1 (6 bases). TRBV5-7 is given ORF status, its function remaining uncertain. V lost 4 bases and J 6 bases, leaving 25 bases between the germline ends. The CDR3 spans 18 residues. The CDR3 nucleotides are TGTGCCAGCAGCCCTCGAGCCAGGGGATTCAGTTTTTCCGGGGAGCTGTTTTTT. This encodes CASSPRARGFSFSGELFF.

V is TRBV11-2 and J is TRBJ1-5; unclear D gene. V was clipped by 4 bases and J by 2 bases, with 12 bases between them. This CDR3 is 15 amino acids long. The germline gives CDR1 SGHAT, CDR2 FQNNGV. The CDR3 region has the DNA TGTGCCAGCAGCTCCGGTCTCCGGGGCAATCAGCCCCAGCATTTT. Its translation is CASSSGLRGNQPQHF.

The V call is TRBV20-1, the J call TRBJ2-1; 9 nucleotides line up with TRBD1. With 3 bases clipped from V and 5 bases from J, the junction kept 8 bases outside the gene matches. The CDR3 loop spans 15 amino acids. Germline V gene lookup returns CDR1 DFQATT and CDR2 SNEGSKA (reference sequence). The CDR3 DNA reads TGCAGTGCTAGTGTTGGGGACAGGGTCCACAATGAGCAGTTCTTC. Translation gives CSASVGDRVHNEQFF.

CDR3 in amino acids: CASSLKQGGYTF. The DNA of the CDR3 is TGTGCCAGCAGCCTAAAGCAGGGGGGCTACACCTTC. The V gene is TRBV3-1 (or the pseudogene TRBV3-2), the J gene TRBJ1-2; a possible D gene is TRBD1 (6 bases). CDR3 length equals 12 residues. Germline V gene sequence: CDR1 LGHDT, CDR2 YNNKEL (reference sequence). With 4 bases removed from V and 8 bases from J, the gap between germline ends came to 11 bases.

The gene calls are TRBV27 and TRBJ1-2; D call uncertain. Trimming stripped 3 bases from V and 5 bases from J, with 13 bases between. Per the germline V gene, CDR1 is MNHEY and CDR2 is SMNVEV (reference sequence). The CDR3 loop spans 14 amino acids. As DNA, the CDR3 is TGTGCCAGCAGTTTCAGAGGGAGGGCTTATGGCTACACCTTC. Amino acid sequence: CASSFRGRAYGYTF.

This chain links TRBV6-2 or TRBV6-3 with TRBJ2-1; perhaps TRBD2 as D (7 bases). CDR1 and CDR2 (germline): MNHEY, SVGEGT. There are 15 residues in the CDR3. V lost 4 bases and J 8 bases, leaving 18 bases between the germline ends. The chain's CDR3 is CASSFRRGAGDEQFF. The DNA for the CDR3 is TGTGCCAGCAGTTTTAGACGGGGGGCCGGTGATGAGCAGTTCTTC.